The 13 T cell receptor beta chains below come from one sample, sequenced in a study of cytotoxic CD8 clonotypes in ibrutinib-treated CLL. Repertoires were generated with immunoSEQ multiplex PCR, while TCRdb's copy carries only in-frame clones and drops some. The sample yields 73,000 or so clones, about 64% seen once. Sequencing was performed on PBMCs, taken after 12 months of ibrutinib treatment. These receptors originate from a human donor with chronic lymphocytic leukemia.

V is TRBV4-2 and J is TRBJ2-5; the D call may be TRBD1 or TRBD2 (5 bases each). V was cut by 2 bases and J by 2 bases, with 12 bases left in between. CDR1 and CDR2 from the germline V gene are LGHNA and YNFKEQ. The CDR3 has 15 residues. CDR3 sequence: CASSQTGTEQETQYF. The CDR3 coding sequence is TGTGCCAGCAGCCAAACTGGGACGGAACAAGAGACCCAGTACTTC.

There are a few counts of this clone. V is TRBV27 and J is TRBJ1-5; D is ambiguous. V was shortened by 3 bases and J by 5 bases, with 14 bases between the two germline ends. The V gene's germline CDR1 is MNHEY and CDR2 SMNVEV (reference sequence). The CDR3 has 15 amino acids. DNA for the CDR3: TGTGCCAGCAGTTTTTCGGGGAGAGGCGATCAGCCCCAGCATTTT. Translating gives CASSFSGRGDQPQHF.

In DNA, the CDR3 is TGTGCCAGCAGTGAACACCTGGTCTCTGGGGCCAACGTCCTGACTTTC. Translating it yields CASSEHLVSGANVLTF. This chain uses TRBV6-1 with TRBJ2-6; no definite D call. The germline V gene has CDR1 MNHNS and CDR2 SASEGT. The CDR3 extends over 16 amino acids. V lost 2 bases and J lost 0, with 8 bases in between.

By share, this clone counts as medium-sized. V is TRBV2 and J is TRBJ2-7, with 9 bases fitting TRBD1. Germline assignment: CDR1 SNHLY and CDR2 FYNNEI. This CDR3 region has 15 residues. With 9 bases clipped from V and 0 bases from J, the junction kept 9 bases outside the gene matches. The CDR3, as DNA: TGTGCCAGTTGGACCGGGACAGGGAGCTCCTACGAGCAGTACTTC. It encodes CASWTGTGSSYEQYF.

The gene calls are TRBV9 and TRBJ1-5, with TRBD1 identical over 9 bases. The germline gives CDR1 SGDLS, CDR2 YYNGEE. V shed 4 bases and J 1 base; nucleotides not matched to a gene: 3. The CDR3 extends over 15 amino acids. CDR3 sequence reads: CASSPQGASNQPQHF. As DNA, the CDR3 is TGTGCCAGCAGCCCACAGGGGGCAAGCAATCAGCCCCAGCATTTT.

The chain carries TRBV5-5 and TRBJ2-1; TRBD2 matches at 11 bases. Germline lookup yields CDR1 SGHKS and CDR2 YYEKEE (reference sequence). This CDR3 comprises 17 residues. J lost 5 bases, V lost 4 bases, and 11 bases had no gene match. The CDR3 DNA reads as TGTGCCAGCAGCCTCACCCAATTAGCGGGGGGGCACAATGAGCAGTTCTTC. Translating gives CASSLTQLAGGHNEQFF.

The chain uses TRBV7-3 and TRBJ1-5; 8 bases fit TRBD1. V trimming: 0 bases; J trimming: 7 bases; junction bases outside the gene matches: 5. The CDR3 extends over 15 amino acids. Per the germline V gene, CDR1 is SGHTA and CDR2 is FQGTGA. CDR3 sequence: CASSLTPGGGQPQHF. The CDR3 coding sequence is TGTGCCAGCAGCTTAACTCCAGGGGGCGGACAGCCCCAGCATTTT.

A single count supports this clone. The chain carries TRBV25-1 and TRBJ2-5, with unresolved D. Looked up from germline, CDR1 is MGHDK and CDR2 is SYGVNS. This CDR3 is 16 amino acids long. Deletions cut 5 bases from V and 1 base from J, with 17 bases between. CDR3 amino acids: CASSPNPGTAQETQYF. Written as DNA, the CDR3 is TGTGCCAGCAGTCCAAATCCAGGTACGGCCCAAGAGACCCAGTACTTC.

Here the CDR3 reads CASSSQRGGYEQFF. The CDR3 nucleotides are TGTGCCAGCAGCTCCCAGCGGGGGGGCTATGAGCAGTTCTTC. The chain is built from TRBV7-6 and TRBJ2-1; 10 positions match TRBD2. Germline CDR1 is SGHVS and CDR2 is FNYEAQ. This CDR3 is 14 amino acids long. Trimming removed 4 bases from V and 8 bases from J; junction bases left unmatched: 5.

CDR3 in DNA: TGTGCCAGCAGTGCATCTAAGACTAGCGGGGGGGCGTCGTATTTT. It is translated as CASSASKTSGGASYF. The chain recombines TRBV2 with TRBJ2-3, with 14 bases fitting TRBD2. V was pared by 4 bases and J by 14 bases, with 11 bases of the junction left unmatched. The CDR3 length is 15 residues. Germline loops: CDR1 SNHLY, CDR2 FYNNEI.

CDR3 region: CASSESQGASGANVLTF. As DNA, the CDR3 is TGTGCCAGCTCAGAAAGTCAGGGGGCCTCTGGGGCCAACGTCCTGACTTTC. The V gene is TRBV18, the J gene TRBJ2-6, with 8 nucleotides matching TRBD1. CDR3 length: 17 residues. V shed 5 bases and J 0 bases; nucleotides not matched to a gene: 6. Germline lookup yields CDR1 KGHSH and CDR2 LQKENI.

This rearrangement joins TRBV27 to TRBJ2-7; 8 bases agree with TRBD1. The CDR3 spans 14 residues. J gave up 4 bases and V 6 bases, and 8 bases lay outside the gene matches. Germline CDR1 is MNHEY and CDR2 is SMNVEV (reference sequence). The CDR3 loop reads CASSPTRTGYEQYF. The CDR3 DNA sequence: TGTGCCAGCAGCCCAACCCGGACAGGGTACGAGCAGTACTTC.

The chain couples TRBV11-3 to TRBJ2-7; 8 bases are shared with TRBD2. CDR1 and CDR2 from the germline V gene are SGHNT and YENEEA. Germline trimming cut 5 bases from V and 0 bases from J; bases unmatched to any gene: 15. CDR3 size: 18 residues. DNA of the CDR3: TGTGCCAGCAGCCGAAAAGGGGAAGGCGGGGGGTCCTCCTACGAGCAGTACTTC. As protein: CASSRKGEGGGSSYEQYF.